What follows describes a single T cell receptor (beta chain). What it binds is unknown. The sample belongs to a study of cytomegalovirus exposure and HLA in healthy donors. PCR involved 60 Vbeta and 13 Jbeta primers. Measured with immunoSEQ multiplex PCR; TCRdb has only the in-frame clones, and not every one. This sample yields 150,000 to 200,000 clones, of which around 80% are seen a single time; less than 2% belongs to the top ten. Study findings and constraints: Certain sequence variants were highly shared and formed a cluster, and this cluster was likely a sequencing artifact.

This TCR was recovered from a man younger than 35 in good health and CMV-seronegative. Sample: PBMCs.

For the CDR3, the DNA is TGTGCCAGCAGCCAAGAGCTGACAGGGAATCAGCCCCAGCATTTT. It codes for CASSQELTGNQPQHF. J is TRBJ1-5 and V is TRBV4-2, with 7 positions matching TRBD1. Per germline, CDR1 LGHNA and CDR2 YNFKEQ. The V and J ends lost 0 bases and 4 bases, in that order; junction bases with no gene match: 3. The CDR3 sequence is 15 residues long.